This TCR beta chain emerged from a study of T cells after yellow fever vaccination. Study outcomes and limitations: Post-booster repertoires contained most primary-vaccination clones again (about 95% CD4, over 70% CD8).

As concerns this clonotype: Its antigen remains unknown.

The CDR3 has 12 residues. V dropped 5 bases and J dropped 4 bases, with 8 bases sitting between them. Germline V CDR1 and CDR2: SGHVS, FQNEAQ. TCRdb reprocessed the 5' RACE reads with MiXCR, giving one entry per CDR3 protein. The sample contains 300,000 to 450,000 distinct CDR3 sequences, approximately 6% of which appear only once. This sample comprised PBMCs, obtained 5 days after the yellow fever booster vaccination. The chain links TRBV7-8 to TRBJ1-1, with D perhaps matching TRBD1 (6 bases). The clonotype comes from a man between 25 and 39 years old who received the YFV17D yellow fever vaccine. This CDR3 is CASSPDSTEAFF. The CDR3 DNA is TGTGCCAGCAGCCCGGACAGCACTGAAGCTTTCTTT.